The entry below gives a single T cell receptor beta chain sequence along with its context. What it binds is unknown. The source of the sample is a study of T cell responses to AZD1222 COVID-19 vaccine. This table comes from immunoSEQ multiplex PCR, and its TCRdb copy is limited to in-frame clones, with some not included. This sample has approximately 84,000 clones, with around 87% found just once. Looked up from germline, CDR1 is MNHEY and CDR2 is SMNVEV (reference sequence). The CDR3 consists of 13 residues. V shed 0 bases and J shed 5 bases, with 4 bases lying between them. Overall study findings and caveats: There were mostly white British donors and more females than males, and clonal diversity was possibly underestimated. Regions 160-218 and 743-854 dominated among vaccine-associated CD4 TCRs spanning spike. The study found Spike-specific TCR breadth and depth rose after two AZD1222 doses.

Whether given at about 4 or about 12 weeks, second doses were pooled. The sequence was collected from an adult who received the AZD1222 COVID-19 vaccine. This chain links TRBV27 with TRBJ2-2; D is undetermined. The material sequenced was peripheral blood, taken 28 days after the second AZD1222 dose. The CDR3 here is CASSLSETGELFF. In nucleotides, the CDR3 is TGTGCCAGCAGTTTATCGGAGACCGGGGAGCTGTTTTTT.